This TCR beta chain is drawn from a study of shared clonotypes between healthy human individuals. CDR1 SGHDT and CDR2 YYEEEE come from the germline V gene. Trimming left V 4 bases short and J 6 bases short, with 5 bases between. CDR3 size: 11 residues. This clone has more than one count but fewer than ten. Its matching antigen is unknown. Study-level results: Naive CD4 clonotypes overlapped across a handful of donors at around 5%. All-four-donor shared clonotypes had higher generation probabilities than non-shared clonotypes did.

Using around 180 ng DNA, around 30,000 T cell genomes, the sorted-subset replicate PCRs were run. Clones were read by immunoSEQ multiplex PCR, and TCRdb kept only the in-frame ones, dropping some. The sample shows 170,000 or so clones, over 50% of them seen only once. The material sequenced was memory CD4+ T cells sorted from blood. Stated subset: CD45RA-negative fraction. This receptor was identified in a man aged 25 to 45 in good health. The chain has TRBV5-6 and TRBJ2-1; D ambiguous. CDR3 bases: TGTGCCAGCAGCCGGATCAATGAGCAGTTCTTC. Its protein is CASSRINEQFF.